One sample yielded the 9 T cell receptor beta chains listed below, sequenced in a study of B cell selection in AIRE deficiency. Sorting defined conventional CD4 T cells as CD4+CD127+. Measured with immunoSEQ multiplex PCR; TCRdb has only the in-frame clones, and not every one. The sample lists tens of thousands of clones; roughly 96% were seen once. Source material: CD4+CD127+ conventional T cells sorted from PBMCs. Receptor source: a human donor in good health.

The rearrangement links TRBV5-1 to TRBJ2-3; 8 bases align to TRBD2. Looked up from germline, CDR1 is SGHRS and CDR2 is YFSETQ. There are 15 residues in the CDR3. J gave up 0 bases and V 4 bases, and 4 bases lay outside the gene matches. This chain's CDR3 is CASSDGGRSTDTQYF. The CDR3 DNA reads TGCGCCAGCAGCGACGGCGGGAGGAGCACAGATACGCAGTATTTT.

The rearrangement links TRBV10-3 to TRBJ2-1, with D perhaps matching TRBD1 (7 bases). Between the trimmed V and J ends, which lost 0 bases and 4 bases, there was a span of 10 bases. The CDR3 sequence is 15 residues long. Looked up from germline, CDR1 is ENHRY and CDR2 is SYGVKD. The CDR3 bases are TGTGCCATCAGTGAGTCGGGGGGACAGTACAATGAGCAGTTCTTC. Protein product: CAISESGGQYNEQFF.

The chain joins TRBV9 to TRBJ1-6; no clear D gene. V lost 0 bases and J lost 6, with 7 bases in between. This CDR3 region has 14 residues. The germline V gene has CDR1 SGDLS and CDR2 YYNGEE. CDR3 bases: TGTGCCAGCAGCGTAGGCGGGAGTAATTCACCCCTCCACTTT. Protein: CASSVGGSNSPLHF.

This chain connects TRBV28 to TRBJ1-5; 7 nucleotides match TRBD1. The CDR3 runs 15 residues. V lost 6 bases, J lost 7 bases, and 12 bases stayed unmatched. Germline V gene lookup returns CDR1 MDHEN and CDR2 SYDVKM. The CDR3 DNA is TGTGCCAGCAGACCCACAGGGGAGACGAAACAGCCCCAGCATTTT. The encoded protein is CASRPTGETKQPQHF.

This chain links TRBV9 with TRBJ2-2; a weak D match, TRBD2 (6 bases). Germline V lookup: CDR1 SGDLS, CDR2 YYNGEE. The CDR3 length is 16 residues. Trimming removed 0 bases at V and 4 bases at J, with 13 bases between. CDR3 in amino acids: CASSVGTGGFTGELFF. CDR3 sequence (DNA): TGTGCCAGCAGCGTAGGGACCGGGGGATTCACCGGGGAGCTGTTTTTT.

The rearrangement links TRBV18 to TRBJ1-5; D remains ambiguous. The CDR3 loop spans 15 amino acids. Trimming stripped 3 bases from V and 0 bases from J, with 9 bases between. Germline assignment: CDR1 KGHSH and CDR2 LQKENI. DNA for the CDR3: TGTGCCAGCTCACCGTGGGCAGATAGCAATCAGCCCCAGCATTTT. Its protein is CASSPWADSNQPQHF.

The genes are TRBV28 and TRBJ1-5, with D hard to call. The germline V gene encodes CDR1 MDHEN and CDR2 SYDVKM. V lost 5 bases to trimming and J lost 2 bases, with 25 bases between them. The CDR3 contains 19 residues. The CDR3 reads CASSPAVVPLRYGNQPQHF. CDR3 bases: TGTGCCAGCAGTCCAGCCGTCGTACCCCTGAGGTATGGCAATCAGCCCCAGCATTTT.

This clone turned up a few times. This chain links TRBV6-9 with TRBJ1-2; maybe TRBD1 (5 bases). The germline gives CDR1 MNHGY, CDR2 SVAAGI. The CDR3 length is 13 residues. Trimming cost V 1 base and J 5 bases, with 8 bases left between them. The CDR3 loop reads CASSYLDTYGYTF. In nucleotides, the CDR3 is TGTGCCAGCAGTTATTTGGACACGTATGGCTACACCTTC.

The V gene is TRBV19, the J gene TRBJ2-5; weak D call: TRBD1 (5 bases). This CDR3 is 14 amino acids long. With 2 bases removed from V and 2 bases from J, the gap between germline ends came to 9 bases. Germline V lookup: CDR1 LNHDA, CDR2 SQIVND (reference sequence). The CDR3 loop is CASSISRGQETQYF. CDR3 bases: TGTGCCAGTAGTATATCAAGGGGACAAGAGACCCAGTACTTC.